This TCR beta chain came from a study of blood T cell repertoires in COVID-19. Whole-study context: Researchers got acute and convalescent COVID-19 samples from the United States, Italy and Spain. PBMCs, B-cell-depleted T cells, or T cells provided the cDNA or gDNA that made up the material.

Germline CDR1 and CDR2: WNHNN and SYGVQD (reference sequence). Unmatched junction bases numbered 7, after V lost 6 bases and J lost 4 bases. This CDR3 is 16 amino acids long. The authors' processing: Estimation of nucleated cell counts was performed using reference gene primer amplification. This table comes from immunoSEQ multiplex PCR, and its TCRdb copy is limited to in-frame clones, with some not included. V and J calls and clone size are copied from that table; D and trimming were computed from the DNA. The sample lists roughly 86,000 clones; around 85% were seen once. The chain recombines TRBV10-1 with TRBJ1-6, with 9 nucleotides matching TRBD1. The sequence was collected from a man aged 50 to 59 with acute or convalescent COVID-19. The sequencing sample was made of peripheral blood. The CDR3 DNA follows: TGCGCCAGCAGACGGACAGGGGCGATTTATAATTCACCCCTCCACTTT. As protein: CASRRTGAIYNSPLHF.